This entry is about one TCR beta chain. Its antigen is unknown. A junction boundary mismatches the germline segment, possibly from a read error. This sample stems from a study of cytomegalovirus exposure and HLA in healthy donors. Study-wide background: About 85 million unique TCRs from HLA-typed donors were held in an early release of data. Most genotyped donors, 81% of about 430, had Caucasian-associated genetic ancestry. Study outcomes and limitations: Later analysis showed most CMV-associated TCR beta chains appearing HLA-restricted.

When sampled, the donors appeared nominally healthy, though they likely had unrecorded immune exposures. The CDR3 runs 14 residues. Germline values: CDR1 MNHNS, CDR2 SASEGT. The PCR made use of 60 Vbeta and 13 Jbeta primers. Here immunoSEQ multiplex PCR was the method, and the copy in TCRdb shows in-frame clones only, minus some. The sample includes some 140,000 clones, 70% to 80% of them seen just once. Sequencing was done on a sample of PBMCs. This receptor was identified in a man under 40 in good health and CMV-seronegative. This chain links TRBV6-1 with TRBJ1-6; 10 nucleotides line up with TRBD1. The CDR3 region is CASSEDRGKSPLNF. The CDR3 DNA follows: TGTGCCAGCAGCGAGGACAGGGGGAAGTCACCCCTCAACTTT.